The 18 T cell receptor beta chains reported below all come from one sample, sequenced in a study of blood T cells in healthy people across ages. Next came a second PCR, run for roughly 6 to 11 cycles, which used a sample-barcoded 5' primer along with a J-beta primer mix. TCRdb called the 5' RACE reads again in MiXCR, with one record for every CDR3 protein. This table has approximately 690,000 distinct CDR3 sequences, 58% appearing once. The specimen was blood. These TCRs come from a man in his 60s in good health.

V usage is TRBV2 and J usage is TRBJ2-5, with no clear D. The CDR3 length is 14 residues. Germline-derived CDR1 and CDR2 are SNHLY and FYNNEI. The germline V and J ends were trimmed by 3 bases and 0 bases, with 8 bases remaining between them. The CDR3 DNA follows: TGTGCCAGCAGTGATGGAGCGAACCAAGAGACCCAGTACTTC. It specifies CASSDGANQETQYF. The variable domain in full, with the rest retrieved from reference TRBV2 and TRBJ2-5, is EPEVTQTPSHQVTQMGQEVILRCVPISNHLYFYWYRQILGQKVEFLVSFYNNEISEKSEIFDDQFSVERPDGSNFTLKIRSTKLEDSAMYFCASSDGANQETQYFGPGTRLLVL.

CDR3 loop: CASSWLKETQYF. The DNA for the CDR3 is TGTGCCAGCAGTTGGTTAAAAGAGACCCAGTACTTC. The J gene is TRBJ2-7, the V gene TRBV27; D not resolved. The J call may be wrong; the DNA end is better matched by TRBJ2-5. Germline V CDR1 and CDR2: MNHEY, SMNVEV (reference sequence). This CDR3 contains 12 residues.

This rearrangement joins TRBV12-3 or TRBV12-4 to TRBJ2-1, with TRBD2 matching 13 bases. Trimming at V came to 5 bases and at J to 4 bases, leaving 5 bases not matched to a gene. The CDR3 is made up of 16 amino acids. The CDR3 reads CASSTPGLAGYNEQFF. CDR3 nucleotides: TGTGCCAGCAGTACTCCGGGACTAGCGGGGTACAATGAGCAGTTCTTC.

The chain joins TRBV7-9 to TRBJ2-4, with TRBD2 matching over 7 bases. The J call could be wrong; TRBJ2-5 is a better fit for the DNA end. Germline V gene data show CDR1 as SEHNR and CDR2 as FQNEAQ (reference sequence). This CDR3 is 14 amino acids long. For the CDR3, the DNA is TGTGCCAGCAGCTTAGACCCACTAGCGGAGACCCAGTACTTC. It encodes CASSLDPLAETQYF.

The chain joins TRBV3-1 to TRBJ2-7; D unresolved. Deletions cut 1 base from V and 0 bases from J, with 19 bases between. This CDR3 has 18 residues. CDR1 is LGHDT and CDR2 is YNNKEL in the germline V gene (reference sequence). The CDR3 region is CASSQAPTCILSSYEQYF. The CDR3, as DNA: TGTGCCAGCAGCCAAGCCCCGACTTGTATTCTGAGCTCCTACGAGCAGTACTTC.

The chain combines TRBV5-1 with TRBJ1-1, with 8 bases matching TRBD1. This CDR3 has 15 amino acids. Trimming at V came to 0 bases and at J to 4 bases, leaving 5 bases not matched to a gene. In germline, CDR1 is SGHRS, CDR2 YFSETQ. CDR3 region: CASSLAGQVSTEAFF. Here the CDR3 DNA reads TGCGCCAGCAGCTTGGCGGGACAGGTATCCACTGAAGCTTTCTTT.

The genes are TRBV6-1 and TRBJ1-2, with D unclear. Germline V lookup: CDR1 MNHNS, CDR2 SASEGT. The CDR3 extends over 15 amino acids. The V end was cut by 0 bases, the J end by 4 bases, with 12 bases between. Written as DNA, the CDR3 is TGTGCCAGCAGTGAAGCAGGAGGCTTCCCCTATGGCTACACCTTC. The encoded protein is CASSEAGGFPYGYTF.

The V gene is TRBV12-3 or TRBV12-4, the J gene TRBJ2-5, with TRBD2 matching 9 bases. The length of the CDR3 is 15 residues. With V trimmed by 2 bases and J by 5 bases, 6 bases remained unmatched. Here the CDR3 reads CASSLLAGKVETQYF. DNA of the CDR3: TGTGCCAGCAGTTTACTAGCGGGGAAGGTGGAGACCCAGTACTTC.

This clonotype has ten or more counts. The V and J genes are TRBV11-2 and TRBJ2-5; 8 positions match TRBD2. V dropped 6 bases and J dropped 4; count of bases not matched to a gene: 7. This CDR3 is 14 amino acids long. Germline V gives CDR1 SGHAT, CDR2 FQNNGV. The CDR3 loop is CASREGTSRETQYF. CDR3 in DNA: TGTGCCAGCAGAGAAGGGACTAGTCGAGAGACCCAGTACTTC.

The rearrangement links TRBV25-1 to TRBJ2-3, with TRBD2 identical over 14 bases. The CDR3 has 15 amino acids. Unmatched junction bases numbered 9, after V lost 6 bases and J lost 10 bases. Germline CDR1 MGHDK, CDR2 SYGVNS. The CDR3 loop reads CASSERLAGGFAQYF. CDR3 coding DNA: TGTGCCAGCAGCGAACGACTAGCGGGGGGGTTTGCGCAGTATTTT.

The chain couples TRBV20-1 to TRBJ2-7; 11 nucleotides align to TRBD2. The CDR3 contains 14 residues. J was trimmed by 2 bases and V by 2 bases; bases with no gene match: 2. Germline V gene lookup returns CDR1 DFQATT and CDR2 SNEGSKA (reference sequence). CDR3: CSARPTSGAYEQYF. The CDR3 nucleotides are TGCAGTGCTAGACCGACTAGCGGGGCCTACGAGCAGTACTTC.

This chain links TRBV12-3 or TRBV12-4 with TRBJ2-1; the D is unclear. The CDR3 is 13 amino acids. Trimming took 5 bases from V and 5 from J, leaving 10 bases between them. The CDR3 DNA reads TGTGCCAGCAGTGCTCTTGGCCACAATGAGCAGTTCTTC. Encoded protein: CASSALGHNEQFF.

This clonotype has a single count. The chain links TRBV7-2 to TRBJ2-5, with 14 bases lining up with TRBD2. The J call is doubtful: the DNA matches TRBJ2-7 better. Germline V gives CDR1 SGHTA, CDR2 FQGNSA. CDR3 length: 20 amino acids. CDR3 sequence (DNA): TGTGCCAGCAGCTCAGGGACAGGGGGGCGACTAGCGGGGGGGCTCTACGAGCAGTACTTC. Protein product: CASSSGTGGRLAGGLYEQYF.

The V gene is TRBV3-1, the J gene TRBJ2-2; 8 nucleotides match TRBD1. V shed 2 bases, J shed 4 bases, and the junction held 6 bases outside the gene matches. CDR1 LGHDT and CDR2 YNNKEL come from the germline V gene (reference sequence). The CDR3 length is 16 residues. The CDR3 DNA reads as TGTGCCAGCAGCCAACCTCAGGGGGCTGGCACCGGGGAGCTGTTTTTT. It translates to CASSQPQGAGTGELFF.

The chain recombines TRBV20-1 with TRBJ2-1; D gene uncertain. Germline assignment: CDR1 DFQATT and CDR2 SNEGSKA (reference sequence). V shed 3 bases and J shed 8 bases, with 17 bases lying between them. CDR3 size: 14 residues. DNA for the CDR3: TGCAGTGCTAGTGCTTGGCCAAAACCCTATGAGCAGTTCTTC. It yields the protein CSASAWPKPYEQFF.

J is TRBJ2-1 and V is TRBV6-4; a possible D gene is TRBD2 (6 bases). The germline V gene has CDR1 MRHNA and CDR2 SNTAGT. The CDR3 extends over 11 amino acids. V shed 6 bases and J shed 7 bases, with 7 bases lying between them. The CDR3 nucleotides read TGTGCCAGCAGAGGGACTAATGAGCAGTTCTTC. Translating it yields CASRGTNEQFF.

This chain joins TRBV7-9 and TRBJ2-7; D remains unclear. The V gene lost 5 bases and the J gene lost 2 bases, with 13 bases spanning the gap. This CDR3 has 14 amino acids. Germline CDR1 and CDR2: SEHNR and FQNEAQ (reference sequence). The CDR3 bases are TGTGCCAGCAGCGAGGCAGGCCTAGCCTACGAGCAGTACTTC. Its protein is CASSEAGLAYEQYF.

This sequence joins TRBV5-4 and TRBJ2-1, with TRBD1 matching over 9 bases. This CDR3 region has 15 residues. The germline gives CDR1 SGHNT, CDR2 YYREEE (reference sequence). V trimming: 4 bases; J trimming: 2 bases; junction bases outside the gene matches: 4. This chain's CDR3 is CASSMGQGTYNEQFF. The CDR3 DNA is TGTGCCAGCAGCATGGGACAGGGTACCTACAATGAGCAGTTCTTC.